The 11 T cell receptor beta chains below all came from one sample that was sequenced in a study of T cell responses to AZD1222 COVID-19 vaccine. The repertoire was sequenced with immunoSEQ multiplex PCR; TCRdb's copy has only in-frame clones and lacks some. The data show under 150,000 clones, with approximately 86% seen just once and roughly 6.1% held by the top ten. This specimen was peripheral blood, taken 28 days after the second AZD1222 dose. These TCRs come from an adult who received the AZD1222 COVID-19 vaccine.

The chain couples TRBV9 to TRBJ2-5, with no clear D. Germline lookup yields CDR1 SGDLS and CDR2 YYNGEE. The V gene lost 3 bases and the J gene lost 0 bases, with 3 bases spanning the gap. The CDR3 covers 12 residues. The DNA of the CDR3 is TGTGCCAGCAGCGATCACCAAGAGACCCAGTACTTC. This translates into CASSDHQETQYF.

The chain uses TRBV28 and TRBJ1-4; a possible D gene is TRBD1 (6 bases). Germline loops: CDR1 MDHEN, CDR2 SYDVKM. The CDR3 is made up of 15 amino acids. The ends were cut back, 4 bases at V and 7 bases at J, with 16 bases in the middle. This CDR3 reads CASSSRQAASEKLFF. Here the CDR3 DNA reads TGTGCCAGCAGTTCCCGACAGGCGGCGAGTGAAAAACTGTTTTTT.

The chain uses TRBV29-1 and TRBJ1-1; no clear D. Trimming took 0 bases from V and 11 from J, leaving 16 bases between them. Germline V gives CDR1 SQVTM, CDR2 ANQGSEA. The CDR3 contains 13 residues. As DNA, the CDR3 is TGCAGCGTTGAAGATCGGATGGGTTGGGGTGCTTTCTTT. Residues: CSVEDRMGWGAFF.

The chain uses TRBV5-6 and TRBJ1-2; maybe TRBD1 (5 bases). The V gene's germline CDR1 is SGHDT and CDR2 YYEEEE. The CDR3 totals 12 residues. Between the trimmed V and J ends, which lost 3 bases and 8 bases, there was a span of 11 bases. The CDR3, as DNA: TGTGCCAGCAGCTCACAGGTCTTGGGCTACACCTTC. This gives the protein CASSSQVLGYTF.

The V gene is TRBV5-6, the J gene TRBJ2-7, with TRBD1 identical over 7 bases. The CDR3 extends over 15 amino acids. Per germline, CDR1 SGHDT and CDR2 YYEEEE. V gave up 3 bases and J gave up 2 bases; unmatched junction bases: 8. The CDR3 nucleotides read TGTGCCAGCAGCTCGGACAGGAAGAAGACCTACGAGCAGTACTTC. Residues: CASSSDRKKTYEQYF.

A note on this clone: The sample holds other DNA sequences that translate to the same CDR3. The chain couples TRBV18 to TRBJ2-7, with 7 bases fitting TRBD1. Per germline, CDR1 KGHSH and CDR2 LQKENI. The CDR3 has 14 residues. V trimming: 2 bases; J trimming: 1 base; junction bases outside the gene matches: 2. CDR3 loop: CASSPGTDSYEQYF. In nucleotides, the CDR3 is TGTGCCAGCTCACCAGGGACAGATTCCTACGAGCAGTACTTC.

The chain couples TRBV6-4 to TRBJ1-3, with 9 bases matching TRBD1. V lost 5 bases, J lost 7 bases, and 3 bases stayed unmatched. The germline V gene encodes CDR1 MRHNA and CDR2 SNTAGT. The CDR3 covers 13 residues. The CDR3 DNA reads as TGTGCCAGCAGTTCTGACAGGGGGAACACCATATATTTT. Its protein product is CASSSDRGNTIYF.

The rearrangement joins TRBV7-2 to TRBJ2-7; 13 positions agree with TRBD2. The CDR3 is made up of 14 amino acids. Looked up from germline, CDR1 is SGHTA and CDR2 is FQGNSA. V dropped 4 bases and J dropped 4; count of bases not matched to a gene: 1. CDR3 coding DNA: TGTGCCAGCAGCTCGGGACTAGCGGGATACGAGCAGTACTTC. Its translation: CASSSGLAGYEQYF.

This clone has more than one count but fewer than ten. The chain joins TRBV7-6 to TRBJ1-2; tentative D call: TRBD1 (5 bases). Trimming pared 4 bases from V and 1 base from J, leaving 19 bases between. The CDR3 covers 17 residues. Germline CDR1 SGHVS, CDR2 FNYEAQ. CDR3 protein: CASSSYTGDAGNYGYTF. DNA for the CDR3: TGTGCCAGCAGCTCTTATACTGGGGACGCCGGTAACTATGGCTACACCTTC.

This clone was seen a few times. The V call is TRBV11-1, the J call TRBJ1-1, with D hard to call. V lost 2 bases and J lost 3, with 10 bases in between. CDR1 SGHAT and CDR2 FQDESV come from the germline V gene (reference sequence). This CDR3 has 14 residues. CDR3 protein: CASSLRRWHTEAFF. As DNA, the CDR3 is TGTGCCAGCAGCTTACGGCGTTGGCACACTGAAGCTTTCTTT. Full variable domain (rest looked up from reference TRBV11-1 and TRBJ1-1): EAEVAQSPRYKITEKSQAVAFWCDPISGHATLYWYRQILGQGPELLVQFQDESVVDDSQLPKDRFSAERLKGVDSTLKIQPAELGDSAMYLCASSLRRWHTEAFFGQGTRLTVV.

The CDR3 sequence: CASSFTGGDTEAFF. DNA of the CDR3: TGTGCCAGCAGTTTCACAGGGGGGGACACTGAAGCTTTCTTT. The chain has TRBV7-2 and TRBJ1-1, with 8 bases aligning to TRBD1. The V gene's germline CDR1 is SGHTA and CDR2 FQGNSA. The CDR3 sequence is 14 residues long. V shed 6 bases, J shed 3 bases, and the junction held 6 bases outside the gene matches.